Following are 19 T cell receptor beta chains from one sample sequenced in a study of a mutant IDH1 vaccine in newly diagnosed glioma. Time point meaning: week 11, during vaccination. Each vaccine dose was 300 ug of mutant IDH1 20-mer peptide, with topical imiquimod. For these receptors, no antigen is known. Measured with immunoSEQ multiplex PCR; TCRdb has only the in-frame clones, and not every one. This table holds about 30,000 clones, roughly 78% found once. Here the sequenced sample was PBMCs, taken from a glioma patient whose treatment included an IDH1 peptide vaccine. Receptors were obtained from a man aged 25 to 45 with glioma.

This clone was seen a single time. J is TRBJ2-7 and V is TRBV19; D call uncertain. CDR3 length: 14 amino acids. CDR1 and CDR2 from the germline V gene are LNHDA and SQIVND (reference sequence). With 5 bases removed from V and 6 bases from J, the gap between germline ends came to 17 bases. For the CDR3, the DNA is TGTGCCAGTAGTCCGGGCCCACGGCGGCCCGAGCAGTACTTC. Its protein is CASSPGPRRPEQYF.

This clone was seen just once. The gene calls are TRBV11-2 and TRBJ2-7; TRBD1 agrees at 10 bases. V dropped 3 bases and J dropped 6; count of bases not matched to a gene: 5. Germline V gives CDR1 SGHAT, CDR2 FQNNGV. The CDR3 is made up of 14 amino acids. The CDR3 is CASSFPGQGSEQYF. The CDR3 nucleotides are TGTGCCAGCAGCTTCCCGGGACAGGGGAGCGAGCAGTACTTC.

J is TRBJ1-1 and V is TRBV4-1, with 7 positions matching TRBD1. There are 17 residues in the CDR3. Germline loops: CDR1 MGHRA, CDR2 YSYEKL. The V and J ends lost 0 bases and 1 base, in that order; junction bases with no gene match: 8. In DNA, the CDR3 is TGCGCCAGCAGCCAAGATATCATAGGGGGCCGGAACACTGAAGCTTTCTTT. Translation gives CASSQDIIGGRNTEAFF.

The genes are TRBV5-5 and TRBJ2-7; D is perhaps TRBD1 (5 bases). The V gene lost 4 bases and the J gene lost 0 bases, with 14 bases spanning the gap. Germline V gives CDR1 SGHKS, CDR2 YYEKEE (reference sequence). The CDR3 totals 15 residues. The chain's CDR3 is CASSARGDSSYEQYF. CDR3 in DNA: TGTGCCAGCAGCGCAAGGGGCGATAGCTCCTACGAGCAGTACTTC.

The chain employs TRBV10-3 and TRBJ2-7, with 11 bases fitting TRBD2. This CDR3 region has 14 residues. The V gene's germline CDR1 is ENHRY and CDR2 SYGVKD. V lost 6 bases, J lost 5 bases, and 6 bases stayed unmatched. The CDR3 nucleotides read TGTGCCATCAGAGTAGCGGGAGGGGATAACGAGCAGTACTTC. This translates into CAIRVAGGDNEQYF.

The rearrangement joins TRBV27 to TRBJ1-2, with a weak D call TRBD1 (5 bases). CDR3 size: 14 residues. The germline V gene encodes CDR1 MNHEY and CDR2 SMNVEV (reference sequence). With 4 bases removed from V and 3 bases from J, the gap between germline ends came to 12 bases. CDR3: CASSSGHWDYGYTF. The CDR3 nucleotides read TGTGCCAGCAGTTCCGGACATTGGGACTATGGCTACACCTTC.

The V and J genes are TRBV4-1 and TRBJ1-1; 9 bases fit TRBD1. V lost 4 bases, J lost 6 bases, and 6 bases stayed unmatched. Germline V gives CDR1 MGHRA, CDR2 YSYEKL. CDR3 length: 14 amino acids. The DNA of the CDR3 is TGCGCCAGCAGCCCAGAGTACAGGGGGCCTGAAGCTTTCTTT. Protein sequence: CASSPEYRGPEAFF.

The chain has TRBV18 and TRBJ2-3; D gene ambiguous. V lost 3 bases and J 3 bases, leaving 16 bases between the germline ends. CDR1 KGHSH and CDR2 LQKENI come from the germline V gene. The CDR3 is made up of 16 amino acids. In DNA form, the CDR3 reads TGTGCCAGCTCACCGTTCACGGACGCGATGACAGATACGCAGTATTTT. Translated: CASSPFTDAMTDTQYF.

The CDR3 DNA follows: TGTGCCAGCAGTCGGGACAGGGACTATTACGAGCAGTACTTC. Translation: CASSRDRDYYEQYF. The chain is built from TRBV27 and TRBJ2-7; 9 positions match TRBD1. Per the germline V gene, CDR1 is MNHEY and CDR2 is SMNVEV (reference sequence). V gave up 5 bases and J gave up 4 bases; unmatched junction bases: 6. The CDR3 sequence is 14 residues long.

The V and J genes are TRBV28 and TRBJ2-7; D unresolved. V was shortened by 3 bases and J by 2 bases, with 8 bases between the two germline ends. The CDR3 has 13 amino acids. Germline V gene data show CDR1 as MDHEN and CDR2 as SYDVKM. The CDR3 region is CASSLWLTYEQYF. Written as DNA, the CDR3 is TGTGCCAGCAGTTTGTGGCTTACCTACGAGCAGTACTTC.

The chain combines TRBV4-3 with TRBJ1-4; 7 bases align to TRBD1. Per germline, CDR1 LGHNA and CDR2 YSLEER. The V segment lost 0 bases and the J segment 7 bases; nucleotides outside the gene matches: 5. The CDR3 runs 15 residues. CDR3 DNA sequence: TGCGCCAGCAGCCAAGAAGGGGGCCGTAGTGAAAAACTGTTTTTT. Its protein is CASSQEGGRSEKLFF.

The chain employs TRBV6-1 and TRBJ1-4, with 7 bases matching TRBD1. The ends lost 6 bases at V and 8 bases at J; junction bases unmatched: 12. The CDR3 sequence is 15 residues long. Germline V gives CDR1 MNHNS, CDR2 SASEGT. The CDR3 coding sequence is TGTGCCAGCAGCCCTCAGGGGGTAGTAAAGGAAAAACTGTTTTTT. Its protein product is CASSPQGVVKEKLFF.

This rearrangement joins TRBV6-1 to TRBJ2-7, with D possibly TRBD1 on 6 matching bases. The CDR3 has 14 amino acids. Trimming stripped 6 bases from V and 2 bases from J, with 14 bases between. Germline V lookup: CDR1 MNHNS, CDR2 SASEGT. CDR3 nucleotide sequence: TGTGCCAGCAGATTTGGGACAAATCCCTACGAGCAGTACTTC. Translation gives CASRFGTNPYEQYF.

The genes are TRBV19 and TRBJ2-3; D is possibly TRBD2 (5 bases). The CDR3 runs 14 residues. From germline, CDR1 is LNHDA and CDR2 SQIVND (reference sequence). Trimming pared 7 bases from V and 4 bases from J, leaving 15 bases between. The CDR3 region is CASTRTARADTQYF. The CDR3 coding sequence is TGTGCCAGTACCCGAACGGCGCGGGCAGATACGCAGTATTTT.

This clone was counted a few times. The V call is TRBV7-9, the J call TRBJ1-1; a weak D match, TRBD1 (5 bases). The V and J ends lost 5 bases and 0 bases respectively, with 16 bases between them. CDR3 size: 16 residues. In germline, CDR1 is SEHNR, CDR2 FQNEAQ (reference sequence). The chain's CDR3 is CASSPLGVGMNTEAFF. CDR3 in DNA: TGTGCCAGCAGCCCCCTGGGGGTGGGGATGAACACTGAAGCTTTCTTT.

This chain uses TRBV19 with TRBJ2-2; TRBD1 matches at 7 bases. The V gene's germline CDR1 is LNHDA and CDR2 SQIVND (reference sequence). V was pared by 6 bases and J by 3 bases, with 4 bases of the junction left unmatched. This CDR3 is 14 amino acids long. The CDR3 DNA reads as TGTGCCAGTAGGTTGCAGGGGGACACCGGGGAGCTGTTTTTT. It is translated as CASRLQGDTGELFF.

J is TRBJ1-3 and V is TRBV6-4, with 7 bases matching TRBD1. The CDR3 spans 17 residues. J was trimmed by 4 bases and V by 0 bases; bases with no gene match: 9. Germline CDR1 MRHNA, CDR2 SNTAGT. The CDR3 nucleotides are TGTGCCAGCAGTGACTCCCGGGACAGACCACCGGGAAACACCATATATTTT. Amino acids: CASSDSRDRPPGNTIYF.

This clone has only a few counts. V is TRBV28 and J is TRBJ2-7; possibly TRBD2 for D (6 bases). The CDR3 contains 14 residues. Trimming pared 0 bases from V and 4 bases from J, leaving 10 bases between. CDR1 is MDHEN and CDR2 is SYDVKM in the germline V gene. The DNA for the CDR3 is TGTGCCAGCAGTTTATGGCGGGAAGGATACGAGCAGTACTTC. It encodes CASSLWREGYEQYF.

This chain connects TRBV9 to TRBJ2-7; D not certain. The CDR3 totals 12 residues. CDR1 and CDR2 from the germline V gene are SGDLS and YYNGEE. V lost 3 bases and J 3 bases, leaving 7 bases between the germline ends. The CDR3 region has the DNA TGTGCCAGCAGCGCGGATCACTACGAGCAGTACTTC. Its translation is CASSADHYEQYF.